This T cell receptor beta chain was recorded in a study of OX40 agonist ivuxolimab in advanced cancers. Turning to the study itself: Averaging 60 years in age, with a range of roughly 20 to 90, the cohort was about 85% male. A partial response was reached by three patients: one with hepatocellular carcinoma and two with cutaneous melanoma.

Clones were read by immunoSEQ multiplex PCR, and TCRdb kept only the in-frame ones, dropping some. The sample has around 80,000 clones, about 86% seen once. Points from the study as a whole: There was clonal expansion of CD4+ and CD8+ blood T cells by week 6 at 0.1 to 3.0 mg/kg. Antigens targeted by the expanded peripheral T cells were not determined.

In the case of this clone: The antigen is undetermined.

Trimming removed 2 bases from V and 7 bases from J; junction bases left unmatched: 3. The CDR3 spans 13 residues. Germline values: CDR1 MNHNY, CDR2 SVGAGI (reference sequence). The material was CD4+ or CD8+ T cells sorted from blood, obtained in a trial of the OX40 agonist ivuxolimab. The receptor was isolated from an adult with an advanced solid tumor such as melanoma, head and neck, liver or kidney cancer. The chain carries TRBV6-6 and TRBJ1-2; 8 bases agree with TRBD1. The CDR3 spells CASSYGQGRGYTF. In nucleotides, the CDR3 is TGTGCCAGCAGTTACGGACAGGGACGTGGCTACACCTTC.